The 19 T cell receptor beta chains presented below share a single source sample, sequenced in a study of T cell repertoires in ileal Crohn's disease. This table comes from immunoSEQ multiplex PCR, and its TCRdb copy is limited to in-frame clones, with some not included. The sample has several thousand clones, 70% to 85% seen once. The sequencing sample was made of ileal tissue. The receptors originated from an adult with Crohn's disease.

J is TRBJ2-7 and V is TRBV27; TRBD2 matches 8 bases. The CDR3 has 18 amino acids. V was pared by 0 bases and J by 5 bases, with 15 bases of the junction left unmatched. The V gene's germline CDR1 is MNHEY and CDR2 SMNVEV (reference sequence). This CDR3 is CASSLSRGGGRVIDEQYF. The CDR3 nucleotides read TGTGCCAGCAGTTTATCTCGGGGGGGTGGTCGGGTTATCGACGAGCAGTACTTC.

This clone was found once. The sample holds other DNA sequences that translate to the same CDR3. The chain links TRBV7-2 to TRBJ2-2, with 8 bases fitting TRBD1. Germline V gives CDR1 SGHTA, CDR2 FQGNSA. The CDR3 covers 14 residues. V lost 5 bases, J lost 5 bases, and 4 bases stayed unmatched. The CDR3 DNA reads TGTGCCAGCAGCCTGACAGGGGTAACCGGGGAGCTGTTTTTT. Encoded protein: CASSLTGVTGELFF.

The CDR3 coding sequence is TGTGCCAGCAAGACGGGAGGACCCTACGAGCAGTACTTC. It encodes CASKTGGPYEQYF. This rearrangement joins TRBV28 to TRBJ2-7; TRBD2 agrees at 7 bases. The CDR3 has 13 residues. V lost 7 bases to trimming and J lost 2 bases; unmatched junction nucleotides: 5. The germline V gene encodes CDR1 MDHEN and CDR2 SYDVKM.

CDR3 bases: TGTGCCAGCAGCCAGAAGACAGGTTCGGACGAGCAGTACTTC. Residues: CASSQKTGSDEQYF. The chain employs TRBV9 and TRBJ2-7, with D tentatively TRBD1 (6 bases). CDR3 length: 14 amino acids. V was cut by 4 bases and J by 5 bases, with 16 bases left in between. The germline gives CDR1 SGDLS, CDR2 YYNGEE.

J is TRBJ2-7 and V is TRBV2; D is unclear. Trimming cost V 2 bases and J 6 bases, with 5 bases left between them. Germline V gene sequence: CDR1 SNHLY, CDR2 FYNNEI. This CDR3 is 11 amino acids long. CDR3 amino acids: CASSEQREQYF. Here the CDR3 DNA reads TGTGCCAGCAGTGAACAGCGCGAGCAGTACTTC.

The rearrangement uses TRBV4-1 and TRBJ1-2; a weak D match, TRBD1 (6 bases). The ends were cut back, 0 bases at V and 5 bases at J, with 13 bases in the middle. The CDR3 is 15 residues long. From germline, CDR1 is MGHRA and CDR2 YSYEKL. The CDR3 spells CASSQESTGMYGYTF. For the CDR3, the DNA is TGCGCCAGCAGCCAAGAATCAACAGGGATGTATGGCTACACCTTC.

V is TRBV23-1 and J is TRBJ2-2, with 8 nucleotides matching TRBD1. TRBV23-1 qualifies as an ORF whose function is uncertain. The J segment lost 4 bases and the V segment lost 6 bases, leaving 7 bases of the junction unmatched. The CDR3 is 15 residues long. CDR3 amino acids: CASSRDRGSTGELFF. The CDR3 bases are TGCGCCAGCAGCCGAGACAGGGGAAGCACCGGGGAGCTGTTTTTT.

This clone was recorded once. V is TRBV7-2 and J is TRBJ2-7, with D possibly TRBD2 on 6 matching bases. This CDR3 comprises 13 residues. Per germline, CDR1 SGHTA and CDR2 FQGNSA. Trimming pared 4 bases from V and 6 bases from J, leaving 13 bases between. As DNA, the CDR3 is TGTGCCAGCAGCTCTCCGCTAGCGTCCGAGCAGTACTTC. As protein: CASSSPLASEQYF.

This clone was detected once. The chain has TRBV28 and TRBJ2-5, with D hard to call. V was shortened by 8 bases and J by 7 bases, with 14 bases between the two germline ends. The CDR3 has 12 residues. Germline-derived CDR1 and CDR2 are MDHEN and SYDVKM. CDR3 DNA: TGTGCCAGCCGCGGCCCCACGGGGACCCAGTACTTC. It translates to CASRGPTGTQYF.

The chain couples TRBV7-9 to TRBJ2-1; 8 bases fit TRBD2. The CDR3 is 16 residues long. V dropped 5 bases and J dropped 7; count of bases not matched to a gene: 13. CDR1 is SEHNR and CDR2 is FQNEAQ in the germline V gene (reference sequence). In nucleotides, the CDR3 is TGTGCCAGCAGCCTCCTCGGGGGGGGGTCCGGGAATGAGCAGTTCTTC. Its translation is CASSLLGGGSGNEQFF.

The chain is built from TRBV27 and TRBJ1-3, with D tentatively TRBD1 (5 bases). The CDR3 consists of 17 residues. The germline CDR1 and CDR2 sequences are MNHEY and SMNVEV (reference sequence). V dropped 6 bases and J dropped 3 bases, with 21 bases sitting between them. The CDR3 DNA reads TGTGCCAGCAGCCTGCGGGGGAAAGGGGTCGGTGGAAACACCATATATTTT. Protein product: CASSLRGKGVGGNTIYF.

The chain joins TRBV6-6 to TRBJ1-5; 8 bases are shared with TRBD1. From germline, CDR1 is MNHNY and CDR2 SVGAGI (reference sequence). V shed 6 bases and J 4 bases; nucleotides not matched to a gene: 8. This CDR3 has 15 residues. DNA for the CDR3: TGTGCCAGCAGAAAGGGACAGGAGGGTAATCAGCCCCAGCATTTT. Its translation is CASRKGQEGNQPQHF.

This clone was counted once. The chain recombines TRBV30 with TRBJ1-4, with D perhaps matching TRBD1 (5 bases). CDR3 size: 15 residues. Germline V gene data show CDR1 as GTSNPN and CDR2 as SVGIG (reference sequence). Between the trimmed V and J ends, which lost 2 bases and 8 bases, there was a span of 18 bases. CDR3 loop: CAWSSGQGGGEKLFF. CDR3 in DNA: TGTGCCTGGAGTTCAGGGCAGGGAGGAGGCGAAAAACTGTTTTTT.

The J gene is TRBJ1-4, the V gene TRBV7-2, with D possibly TRBD1 on 5 matching bases. From germline, CDR1 is SGHTA and CDR2 FQGNSA. The V gene lost 6 bases and the J gene lost 3 bases, with 14 bases spanning the gap. The CDR3 consists of 15 residues. The CDR3 is CASRRQGNANEKLFF. The CDR3 nucleotides read TGTGCCAGCAGACGCCAGGGTAATGCTAATGAAAAACTGTTTTTT.

In this sample, this clone turned up a few times. Other DNA sequences from this sample encode an identical CDR3 as well. The rearrangement joins TRBV5-4 to TRBJ2-5, with D uncertain. The V end lost 1 base, the J end lost 3 bases, and 4 bases lay between the germline ends. Germline V gene lookup returns CDR1 SGHNT and CDR2 YYREEE (reference sequence). The CDR3 is made up of 12 amino acids. This chain's CDR3 is CASSLPKETQYF. CDR3 nucleotides: TGTGCCAGCAGCTTGCCCAAAGAGACCCAGTACTTC.

The CDR3 is CASTSTRGGRPEQFF. The CDR3 nucleotides read TGTGCCAGCACGTCAACAAGGGGAGGACGGCCCGAGCAGTTCTTC. The chain couples TRBV6-1 to TRBJ2-1; TRBD2 might be the D (6 bases). Trimming pared 7 bases from V and 10 bases from J, leaving 23 bases between. CDR3 length: 15 amino acids. The germline V gene has CDR1 MNHNS and CDR2 SASEGT.

The chain has TRBV2 and TRBJ2-6; 7 bases are shared with TRBD1. Germline V gene data show CDR1 as SNHLY and CDR2 as FYNNEI. CDR3 length: 20 amino acids. The V gene end was trimmed by 5 bases and the J gene end by 0 bases; junction bases not matched to a gene: 16. CDR3 DNA: TGTGCCAGCAGTAAGGTCAGACAGGGTGGGAGCTTCTCTGGGGCCAACGTCCTGACTTTC. Residues: CASSKVRQGGSFSGANVLTF.

This chain connects TRBV5-6 to TRBJ1-5, with D perhaps matching TRBD1 (5 bases). The CDR3 has 13 residues. CDR1 is SGHDT and CDR2 is YYEEEE in the germline V gene. V dropped 2 bases and J dropped 4 bases, with 7 bases sitting between them. DNA of the CDR3: TGTGCCAGCAGCTTCAGGGTGAATCAGCCCCAGCATTTT. Translated: CASSFRVNQPQHF. The full variable domain, its missing parts supplied by reference TRBV5-6 and TRBJ1-5, is DAGVTQSPTHLIKTRGQQVTLRCSPKSGHDTVSWYQQALGQGPQFIFQYYEEEERQRGNFPDRFSGHQFPNYSSELNVNALLLGDSALYLCASSFRVNQPQHFGDGTRLSIL.

The chain joins TRBV6-1 to TRBJ1-5, with D tentatively TRBD1 (5 bases). The CDR3 runs to 11 residues. The germline gives CDR1 MNHNS, CDR2 SASEGT. V was clipped by 2 bases and J by 9 bases, with 5 bases between them. CDR3 in DNA: TGTGCCAGCAGTGAACAGGGGCCCCAGCATTTT. Encoded protein: CASSEQGPQHF.